This T cell receptor beta chain was obtained from a study of cytomegalovirus exposure and HLA in healthy donors. The study's findings and limits: Cytomegalovirus-associated status was assigned to more than 150 TCR beta chains. The classifier reportedly diagnosed cytomegalovirus status with high sensitivity and specificity.

The V end was cut by 8 bases, the J end by 10 bases, with 15 bases between. The CDR3 loop spans 13 amino acids. Germline assignment: CDR1 KGHSH and CDR2 LQKENI. Profiling relied on immunoSEQ multiplex PCR, and the TCRdb table lists in-frame clones only, not all of them. The top ten clones hold 2% to 2.5% of a sample with about 160,000 clones, around four fifths of them seen once. The donors were in the roughly 130-subject validation cohort, distinct from the roughly 600-subject first cohort. About this clone itself: Its antigen is undetermined.

Sequencing used PBMCs. This sequence joins TRBV18 and TRBJ1-6; D is possibly TRBD1 (5 bases). The receptor was derived from a man aged 25-45 years in good health and CMV-seropositive. The chain's CDR3 is CASRGVVESPLHF. CDR3 nucleotides: TGTGCCAGCCGGGGGGTGGTAGAGTCACCCCTCCACTTT.